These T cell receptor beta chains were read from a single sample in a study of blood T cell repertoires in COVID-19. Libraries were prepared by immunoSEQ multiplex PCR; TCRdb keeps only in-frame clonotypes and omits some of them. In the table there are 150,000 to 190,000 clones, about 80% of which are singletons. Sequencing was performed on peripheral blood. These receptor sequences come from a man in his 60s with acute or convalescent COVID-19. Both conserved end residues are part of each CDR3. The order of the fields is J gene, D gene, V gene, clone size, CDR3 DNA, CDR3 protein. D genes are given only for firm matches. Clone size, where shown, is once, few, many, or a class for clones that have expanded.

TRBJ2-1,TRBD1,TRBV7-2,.,TGTGCCAGCAGACCAGGGGGCGTCTCCTACAATGAGCAGTTCTTC,CASRPGGVSYNEQFF
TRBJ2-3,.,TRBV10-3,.,TGTGCCACGGACCGGGGGGGACAGGGTACAGATACGCAGTATTTT,CATDRGGQGTDTQYF
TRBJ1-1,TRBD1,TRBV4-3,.,TGCGCCAGCAGCCAAGGACAGGGGATGACTGAAGCTTTCTTT,CASSQGQGMTEAFF
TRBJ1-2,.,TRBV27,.,TGTGCCAGCAGTTTAGGCAGGGGTTATGGCTACACCTTC,CASSLGRGYGYTF
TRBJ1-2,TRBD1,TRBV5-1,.,TGCGCCAGCAGCTCGGGGACAGGGCGATATGGCTACACCTTC,CASSSGTGRYGYTF
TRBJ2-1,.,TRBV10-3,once,TGTGCCATCAGTGACCAGGCATCAAATGAGCAGTTCTTC,CAISDQASNEQFF
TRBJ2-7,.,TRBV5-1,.,TGCGCCAGCAGCGATTACCTGGGGGCCGAGCAGTACTTC,CASSDYLGAEQYF
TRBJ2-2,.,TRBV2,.,TGTGCCAGCAGGTACACGAACACCGGGGAGCTGTTTTTT,CASRYTNTGELFF
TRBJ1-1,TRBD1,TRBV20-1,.,TGCAGTGCCCGGACAGGGATTGAAGCTTTCTTT,CSARTGIEAFF
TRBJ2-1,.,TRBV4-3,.,TGCGCCAGCAGCCAAGATAGGACTTCCTACAATGAGCAGTTCTTC,CASSQDRTSYNEQFF
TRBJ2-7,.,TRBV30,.,TGTGCCTGGAGTGTCTCCGGGAGCACCGAGCAGTACTTC,CAWSVSGSTEQYF
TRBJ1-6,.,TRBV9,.,TGTGCCAGCAGCGTAGTCCCCGATTCACCCCTCCACTTT,CASSVVPDSPLHF
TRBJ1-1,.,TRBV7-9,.,TGTGCCAGCAGCTTAACCGGCGGAAACACTGAAGCTTTCTTT,CASSLTGGNTEAFF
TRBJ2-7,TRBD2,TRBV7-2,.,TGTGCCAGCAGCCTCGGGACTACCTCCTACGAGCAGTACTTC,CASSLGTTSYEQYF
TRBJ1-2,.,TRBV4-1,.,TGCGCCAGCAGCCAACGGGGGGAGGGGAACTATGGCTACACCTTC,CASSQRGEGNYGYTF
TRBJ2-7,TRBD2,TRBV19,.,TGTGCCAGTAGTACACTAGCGCCCACCTACGAGCAGTACTTC,CASSTLAPTYEQYF
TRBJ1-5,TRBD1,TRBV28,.,TGTGCCAGCAGTCCGGGGGACAGGGGGTTCGATCAGCCCCAGCATTTT,CASSPGDRGFDQPQHF
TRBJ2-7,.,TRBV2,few,TGTGCCAGCAAGGGACTCGGGTTCTACGAGCAGTACTTC,CASKGLGFYEQYF
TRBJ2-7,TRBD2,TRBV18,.,TGTGCCAGCTCACCACAGCTGCAGAAAAACACCGGGACTAGCGGCCTCTACGAGCAGTACTTC,CASSPQLQKNTGTSGLYEQYF
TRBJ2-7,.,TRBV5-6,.,TGTGCCAGCAGCATTAGGGGATACTCCTACGAGCAGTACTTC,CASSIRGYSYEQYF
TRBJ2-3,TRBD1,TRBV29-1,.,TGCAGCGTGGATCGGACAGGCGATAGCACAGATACGCAGTATTTT,CSVDRTGDSTDTQYF
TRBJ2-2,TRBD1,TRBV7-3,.,TGTGCCACCGGGACAGGGGGCGGCGGGGAGCTGTTTTTT,CATGTGGGGELFF
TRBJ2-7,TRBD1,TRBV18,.,TGTGCCAGCTCACCTGGACAGGGGGCCTACGAGCAGTACTTC,CASSPGQGAYEQYF
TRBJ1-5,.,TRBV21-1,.,TGTGCCAGCAGGCCGGTGTATAGCAATCAGCCCCAGCATTTT,CASRPVYSNQPQHF
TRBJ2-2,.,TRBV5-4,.,TGTGCCCGCAGCTTGGAGGGGGGGGGCCCCGGGGAGCTGTTTTTT,CARSLEGGGPGELFF
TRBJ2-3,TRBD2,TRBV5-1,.,TGCGCCAGCGCCGGGACTAGCGGACACACAGATACGCAGTATTTT,CASAGTSGHTDTQYF
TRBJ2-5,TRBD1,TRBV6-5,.,TGTGCCAGCAGTTGGCAGGGGGCGGGGGAGACCCAGTACTTC,CASSWQGAGETQYF
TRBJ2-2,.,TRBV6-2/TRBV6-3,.,TGTGCCAGCAGTTGGCAGGCATTTGAGCAGCTGTTTTTT,CASSWQAFEQLFF
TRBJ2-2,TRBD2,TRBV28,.,TGTGCCAGTGGGAGGGCAACCGGGGAGCTGTTTTTT,CASGRATGELFF
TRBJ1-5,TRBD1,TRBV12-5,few,TGTGCTAGTGCTCCCCAGGGGGGTCAGCCCCAGCATTTT,CASAPQGGQPQHF
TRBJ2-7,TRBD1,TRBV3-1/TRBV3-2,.,TGTGCCAGCAGCCAACCACGACAGGGGGTGAACTACGAGCAGTACTTC,CASSQPRQGVNYEQYF